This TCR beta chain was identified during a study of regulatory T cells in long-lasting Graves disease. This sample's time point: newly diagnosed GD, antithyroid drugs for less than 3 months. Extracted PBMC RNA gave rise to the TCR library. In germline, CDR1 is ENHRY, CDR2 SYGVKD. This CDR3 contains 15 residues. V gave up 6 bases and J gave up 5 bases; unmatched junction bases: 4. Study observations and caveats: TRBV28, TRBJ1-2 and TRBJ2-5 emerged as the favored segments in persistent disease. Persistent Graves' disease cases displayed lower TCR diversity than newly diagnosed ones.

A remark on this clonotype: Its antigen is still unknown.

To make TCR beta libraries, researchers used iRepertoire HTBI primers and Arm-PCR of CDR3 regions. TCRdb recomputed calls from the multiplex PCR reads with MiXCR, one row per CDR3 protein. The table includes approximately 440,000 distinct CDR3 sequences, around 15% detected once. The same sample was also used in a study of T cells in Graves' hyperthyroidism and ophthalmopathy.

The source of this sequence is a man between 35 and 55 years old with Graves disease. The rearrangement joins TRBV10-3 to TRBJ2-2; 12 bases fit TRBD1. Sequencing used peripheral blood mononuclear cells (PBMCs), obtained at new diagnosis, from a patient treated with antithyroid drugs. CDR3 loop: CAISGTGGATGELFF. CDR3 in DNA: TGTGCCATCAGCGGGACAGGGGGCGCAACCGGGGAGCTGTTTTTT.